A single sample gave rise to the 20 T cell receptor beta chains below, sequenced in a study of T cell responses to AZD1222 COVID-19 vaccine. Some clones are missing from TCRdb's copy, which holds only in-frame ones; the method was immunoSEQ multiplex PCR. The sample consists of approximately 150,000 clones, approximately 93% of them appearing once. The sequencing here drew on peripheral blood, taken on day 0 of AZD1222 vaccination. Every receptor here comes from an adult in good health.

The gene calls are TRBV5-4 and TRBJ2-7; the D gene is possibly TRBD2 (5 bases). The CDR3 length is 14 residues. CDR1 SGHNT and CDR2 YYREEE come from the germline V gene (reference sequence). Trimming pared 0 bases from V and 7 bases from J, leaving 14 bases between. CDR3 in amino acids: CASSLDGGVREQYF. The CDR3 region has the DNA TGTGCCAGCAGCTTGGACGGAGGAGTAAGGGAGCAGTACTTC.

The chain employs TRBV12-3 or TRBV12-4 and TRBJ1-1; no clear D. The CDR3 totals 12 residues. Trimming shortened V by 3 bases and J by 8 bases, and 10 bases separated the two germline ends. The CDR3 here is CASSFYRGEAFF. The CDR3 DNA reads TGTGCCAGCAGTTTTTACCGCGGCGAAGCTTTCTTT.

The V and J genes are TRBV5-4 and TRBJ2-2; D is unresolved. V was clipped by 0 bases and J by 0 bases, with 9 bases between them. Germline V gives CDR1 SGHNT, CDR2 YYREEE (reference sequence). CDR3 length: 16 residues. In DNA form, the CDR3 reads TGTGCCAGCAGCTTGGCCAAGGATTCGAACACCGGGGAGCTGTTTTTT. Amino acid sequence: CASSLAKDSNTGELFF.

The chain has TRBV3-1 (or the pseudogene TRBV3-2) and TRBJ1-4; unclear D gene. Germline CDR1 is LGHDT and CDR2 is YNNKEL (reference sequence). This CDR3 is built from 14 residues. The V end was cut by 1 base, the J end by 7 bases, with 10 bases between. The DNA of the CDR3 is TGTGCCAGCAGCCAAGTTAGGTACGGTGAAAAACTGTTTTTT. Translating it yields CASSQVRYGEKLFF.

The chain carries TRBV2 and TRBJ1-1, with D possibly being TRBD1 (5 bases). The V gene lost 4 bases and the J gene lost 4 bases, with 10 bases spanning the gap. Per the germline V gene, CDR1 is SNHLY and CDR2 is FYNNEI. The CDR3 contains 13 residues. CDR3: CASSATGTTEAFF. DNA of the CDR3: TGTGCCAGCAGTGCAACCGGGACCACTGAAGCTTTCTTT.

In DNA, the CDR3 is TGTGCCGGGGGGACAGGGGAGACTGAAGCTTTCTTT. Protein: CAGGTGETEAFF. The rearrangement uses TRBV2 and TRBJ1-1; TRBD1 agrees at 10 bases. The CDR3 consists of 12 residues. Losses at the gene ends were 11 bases for V and 5 bases for J; bases not matched to a gene: 5. Germline V lookup: CDR1 SNHLY, CDR2 FYNNEI.

This clone was observed once. The chain is built from TRBV6-1 and TRBJ2-1; possibly TRBD1 for D (6 bases). This CDR3 region has 17 residues. Per germline, CDR1 MNHNS and CDR2 SASEGT. Between the trimmed V and J ends, which lost 3 bases and 0 bases, there was a span of 15 bases. The chain's CDR3 is CASSDPDRLSSYNEQFF. CDR3 sequence (DNA): TGTGCCAGCAGTGATCCGGACAGACTCAGCTCCTACAATGAGCAGTTCTTC.

This chain joins TRBV4-3 and TRBJ1-2; a weak D match, TRBD1 (5 bases). The germline V gene has CDR1 LGHNA and CDR2 YSLEER. Trimming shortened V by 4 bases and J by 3 bases, and 12 bases separated the two germline ends. CDR3 length equals 14 residues. The CDR3 DNA sequence: TGCGCCAGCAGCCCCGTTGGAGGGGACTATGGCTACACCTTC. This translates into CASSPVGGDYGYTF.

V is TRBV2 and J is TRBJ1-1; 10 bases are shared with TRBD1. Germline loops: CDR1 SNHLY, CDR2 FYNNEI. There are 14 residues in the CDR3. Trimming cost V 5 bases and J 4 bases; bases outside gene matches: 4. CDR3 sequence reads: CASSSTGGFTEAFF. CDR3 coding DNA: TGTGCCAGCAGTTCGACAGGGGGCTTCACTGAAGCTTTCTTT.

The chain couples TRBV29-1 to TRBJ1-1; D not resolved. Germline CDR1 SQVTM, CDR2 ANQGSEA. This CDR3 region has 13 residues. The V gene lost 4 bases and the J gene lost 0 bases, with 9 bases spanning the gap. CDR3 in DNA: TGCAGCGTTGCCCAGGTGGTGAACACTGAAGCTTTCTTT. Amino acid sequence: CSVAQVVNTEAFF.

The rearrangement joins TRBV5-6 to TRBJ1-2, with D maybe TRBD1 (6 bases). The V end lost 3 bases, the J end lost 6 bases, and 18 bases lay between the germline ends. The CDR3 is 15 amino acids. From germline, CDR1 is SGHDT and CDR2 YYEEEE. The chain's CDR3 is CASSSVGQGLNGYTF. The CDR3 region has the DNA TGTGCCAGCAGCTCGGTAGGGCAGGGGTTAAATGGCTACACCTTC.

The J gene is TRBJ2-3, the V gene TRBV7-6, with D possibly TRBD1 on 5 matching bases. Germline V gene sequence: CDR1 SGHVS, CDR2 FNYEAQ. The ends were cut back, 6 bases at V and 3 bases at J, with 16 bases in the middle. The CDR3 loop spans 15 amino acids. CDR3 DNA sequence: TGTGCCAGCAGTTCGACCTCAGGGTTGACAGATACGCAGTATTTT. The encoded protein is CASSSTSGLTDTQYF.

This clone has just one count. CDR3 DNA sequence: TGTGCCAGCAGTTTATACCAGGATTCACCCCTCCACTTT. Protein sequence: CASSLYQDSPLHF. The rearrangement joins TRBV12-3 or TRBV12-4 to TRBJ1-6, with D unresolved. The CDR3 is made up of 13 amino acids. Trimming removed 2 bases from V and 8 bases from J, with 7 bases in between.

This chain links TRBV4-1 with TRBJ2-5, with D perhaps matching TRBD2 (5 bases). V dropped 3 bases and J dropped 5 bases, with 19 bases sitting between them. The CDR3 consists of 16 residues. CDR1 is MGHRA and CDR2 is YSYEKL in the germline V gene. The CDR3 DNA sequence: TGCGCCAGCAGCCAGTACGGACTGGGCGCCGGGGAGACCCAGTACTTC. This translates into CASSQYGLGAGETQYF.

The rearrangement links TRBV5-1 to TRBJ1-1; D is unclear. This CDR3 spans 17 amino acids. V dropped 0 bases and J dropped 4 bases, with 19 bases sitting between them. The germline CDR1 and CDR2 sequences are SGHRS and YFSETQ. The chain's CDR3 is CASSLGPIMSPLTEAFF. The CDR3 DNA sequence: TGCGCCAGCAGCTTGGGACCGATAATGAGTCCCCTCACTGAAGCTTTCTTT. The variable domain in full, completed from reference TRBV5-1 and TRBJ1-1, reads KAGVTQTPRYLIKTRGQQVTLSCSPISGHRSVSWYQQTPGQGLQFLFEYFSETQRNKGNFPGRFSGRQFSNSRSEMNVSTLELGDSALYLCASSLGPIMSPLTEAFFGQGTRLTVV.

The chain joins TRBV2 to TRBJ2-5; 8 positions match TRBD1. After removal of 8 bases from V and 7 bases from J, the junction contained 9 bases not matched to a gene. Germline CDR1 and CDR2: SNHLY and FYNNEI. This CDR3 is built from 13 residues. The CDR3 loop is CASVTGQGGTQYF. As DNA, the CDR3 is TGTGCCAGCGTTACCGGACAGGGTGGGACCCAGTACTTC.

The chain has TRBV14 and TRBJ1-1; D is unclear. In germline, CDR1 is SGHDN, CDR2 FVKESK. The CDR3 runs to 16 residues. Trimming cost V 0 bases and J 1 base, with 12 bases left between them. The CDR3 sequence: CASSQDWQASNTEAFF. The CDR3 DNA follows: TGTGCCAGCAGCCAAGATTGGCAGGCCTCGAACACTGAAGCTTTCTTT.

J is TRBJ1-5 and V is TRBV7-2; no clear D. Trimming took 5 bases from V and 4 from J, leaving 9 bases between them. Germline CDR1 SGHTA, CDR2 FQGNSA. This CDR3 has 13 residues. The CDR3 region is CASSTGPNQPQHF. The CDR3 DNA reads TGTGCCAGCAGCACCGGACCGAATCAGCCCCAGCATTTT.

This chain joins TRBV5-1 and TRBJ1-2; D gene unclear. The CDR3 extends over 14 amino acids. The germline V gene has CDR1 SGHRS and CDR2 YFSETQ. Trimming took 5 bases from V and 6 from J, leaving 17 bases between them. This CDR3 reads CASSMASPKHGYTF. CDR3 coding DNA: TGCGCCAGCAGTATGGCCAGCCCAAAACATGGCTACACCTTC.

The chain combines TRBV18 with TRBJ1-2; D unresolved. The CDR3 is made up of 11 amino acids. CDR1 is KGHSH and CDR2 is LQKENI in the germline V gene. V lost 6 bases and J 4 bases, leaving 6 bases between the germline ends. CDR3 nucleotides: TGTGCCAGCTCCGGAAGCTATGGCTACACCTTC. It is translated as CASSGSYGYTF. Full variable domain (remainder filled in from reference TRBV18 and TRBJ1-2): NAGVMQNPRHLVRRRGQEARLRCSPMKGHSHVYWYRQLPEEGLKFMVYLQKENIIDESGMPKERFSAEFPKEGPSILRIQQVVRGDSAAYFCASSGSYGYTFGSGTRLTVV.